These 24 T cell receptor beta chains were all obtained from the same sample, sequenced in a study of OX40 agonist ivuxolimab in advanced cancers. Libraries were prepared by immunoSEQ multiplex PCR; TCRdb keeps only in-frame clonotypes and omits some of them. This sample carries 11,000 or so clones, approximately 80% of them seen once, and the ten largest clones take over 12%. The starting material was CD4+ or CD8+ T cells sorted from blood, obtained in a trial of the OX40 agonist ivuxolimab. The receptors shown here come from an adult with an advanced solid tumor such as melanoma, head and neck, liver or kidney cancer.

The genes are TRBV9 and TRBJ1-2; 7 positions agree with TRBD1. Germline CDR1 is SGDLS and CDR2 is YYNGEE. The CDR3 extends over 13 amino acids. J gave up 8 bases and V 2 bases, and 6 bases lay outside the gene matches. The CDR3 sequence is CASSVGQVRGYTF. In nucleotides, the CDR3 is TGTGCCAGCAGCGTCGGACAGGTTCGAGGCTACACCTTC.

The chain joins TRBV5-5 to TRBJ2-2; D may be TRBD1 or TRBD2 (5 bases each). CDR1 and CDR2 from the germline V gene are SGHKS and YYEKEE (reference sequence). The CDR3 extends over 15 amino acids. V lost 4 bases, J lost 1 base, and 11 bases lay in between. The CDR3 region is CASSRGTVNTGELFF. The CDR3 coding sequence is TGTGCCAGCAGCCGTGGGACGGTGAACACCGGGGAGCTGTTTTTT.

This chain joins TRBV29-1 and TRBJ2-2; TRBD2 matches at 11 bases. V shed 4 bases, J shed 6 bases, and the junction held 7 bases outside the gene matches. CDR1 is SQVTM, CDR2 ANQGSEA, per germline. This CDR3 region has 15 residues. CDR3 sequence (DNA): TGCAGCGTTGTACTAGCGGGAGCAAGGTCCGGGGAGCTGTTTTTT. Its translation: CSVVLAGARSGELFF.

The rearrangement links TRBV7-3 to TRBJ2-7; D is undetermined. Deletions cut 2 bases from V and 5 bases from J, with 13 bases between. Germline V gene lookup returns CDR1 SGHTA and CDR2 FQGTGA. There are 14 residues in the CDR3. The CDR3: CASSLAVWTDEQYF. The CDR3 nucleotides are TGTGCCAGCAGCTTAGCTGTTTGGACCGACGAGCAGTACTTC. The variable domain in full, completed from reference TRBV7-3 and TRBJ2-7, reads GAGVSQTPSNKVTEKGKYVELRCDPISGHTALYWYRQSLGQGPEFLIYFQGTGAADDSGLPNDRFFAVRPEGSVSTLKIQRTERGDSAVYLCASSLAVWTDEQYFGPGTRLTVT.

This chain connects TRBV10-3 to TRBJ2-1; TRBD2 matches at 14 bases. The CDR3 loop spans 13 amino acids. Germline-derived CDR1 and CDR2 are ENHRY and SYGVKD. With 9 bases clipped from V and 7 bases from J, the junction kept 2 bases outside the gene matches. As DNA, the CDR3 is TGTGCCATGGGACTAGCGGGAGTTAATGAGCAGTTCTTC. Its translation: CAMGLAGVNEQFF.

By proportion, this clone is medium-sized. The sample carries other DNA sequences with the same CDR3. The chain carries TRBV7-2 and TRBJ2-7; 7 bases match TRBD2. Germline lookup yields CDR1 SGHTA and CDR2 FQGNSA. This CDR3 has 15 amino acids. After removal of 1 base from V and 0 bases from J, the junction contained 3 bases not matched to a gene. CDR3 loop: CASSLGGGISYEQYF. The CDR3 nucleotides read TGTGCCAGCAGCTTAGGGGGGGGGATCTCCTACGAGCAGTACTTC.

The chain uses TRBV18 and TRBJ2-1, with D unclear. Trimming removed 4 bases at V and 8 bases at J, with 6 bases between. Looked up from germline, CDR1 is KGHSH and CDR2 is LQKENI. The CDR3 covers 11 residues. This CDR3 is CASSLTDEQFF. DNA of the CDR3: TGTGCCAGCTCACTAACGGATGAGCAGTTCTTC.

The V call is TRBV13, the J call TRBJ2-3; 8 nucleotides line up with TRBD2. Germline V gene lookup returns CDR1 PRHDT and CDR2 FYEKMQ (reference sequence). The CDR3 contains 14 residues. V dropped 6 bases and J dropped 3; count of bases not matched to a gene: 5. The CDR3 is CASRPGGGTDTQYF. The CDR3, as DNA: TGTGCCAGCAGGCCTGGCGGGGGGACAGATACGCAGTATTTT.

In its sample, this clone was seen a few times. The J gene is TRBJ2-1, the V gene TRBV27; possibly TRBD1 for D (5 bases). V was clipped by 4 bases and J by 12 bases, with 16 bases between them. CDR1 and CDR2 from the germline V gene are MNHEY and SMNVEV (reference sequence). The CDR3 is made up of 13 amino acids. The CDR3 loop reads CASSYPRAGRQFF. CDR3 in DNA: TGTGCCAGCAGTTATCCCAGGGCTGGCCGGCAGTTCTTC.

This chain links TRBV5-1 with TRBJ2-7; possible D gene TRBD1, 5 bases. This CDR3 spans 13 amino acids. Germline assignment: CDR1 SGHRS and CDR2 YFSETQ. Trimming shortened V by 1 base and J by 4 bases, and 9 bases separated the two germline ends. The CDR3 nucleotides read TGCGCCAGCAGCTTGACAGGAAAATACGAGCAGTACTTC. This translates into CASSLTGKYEQYF.

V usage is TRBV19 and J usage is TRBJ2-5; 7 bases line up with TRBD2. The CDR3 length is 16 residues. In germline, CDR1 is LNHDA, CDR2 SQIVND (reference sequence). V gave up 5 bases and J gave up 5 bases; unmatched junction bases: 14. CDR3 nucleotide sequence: TGTGCCAGTAGTGCGACGACATCGGGGGGTGGGGAGACCCAGTACTTC. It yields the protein CASSATTSGGGETQYF.

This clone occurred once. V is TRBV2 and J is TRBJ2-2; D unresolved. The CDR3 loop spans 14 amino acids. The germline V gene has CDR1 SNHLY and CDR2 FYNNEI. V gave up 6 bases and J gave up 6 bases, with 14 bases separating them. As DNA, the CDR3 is TGTGCCAGCAGATCGGGTCCTGTTTCCGGGGAGCTGTTTTTT. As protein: CASRSGPVSGELFF.

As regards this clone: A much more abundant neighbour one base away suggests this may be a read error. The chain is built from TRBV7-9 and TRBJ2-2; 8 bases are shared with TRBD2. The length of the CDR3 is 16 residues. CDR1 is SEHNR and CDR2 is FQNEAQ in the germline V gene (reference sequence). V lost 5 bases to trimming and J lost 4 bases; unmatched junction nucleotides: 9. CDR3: CASSAPGGGFTGELFF. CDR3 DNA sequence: TGTGCCAGCAGCGCACCGGGGGGGGGTTTCACCGGGGAGCTGTTTTTT. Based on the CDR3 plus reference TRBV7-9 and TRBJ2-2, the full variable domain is DTGVSQNPRHKITKRGQNVTFRCDPISEHNRLYWYRQTLGQGPEFLTYFQNEAQLEKSRLLSDRFSAERPKGSFSTLEIQRTEQGDSAMYLCASSAPGGGFTGELFFGEGSRLTVL.

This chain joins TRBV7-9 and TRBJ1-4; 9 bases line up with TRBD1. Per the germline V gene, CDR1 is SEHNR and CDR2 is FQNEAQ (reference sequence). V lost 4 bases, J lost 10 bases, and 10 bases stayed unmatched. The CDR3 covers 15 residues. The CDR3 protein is CASSSDRDRDGKLFF. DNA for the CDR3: TGTGCCAGCAGCTCAGACCGGGACAGGGATGGAAAACTGTTTTTT. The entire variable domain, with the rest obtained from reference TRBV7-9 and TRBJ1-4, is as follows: DTGVSQNPRHKITKRGQNVTFRCDPISEHNRLYWYRQTLGQGPEFLTYFQNEAQLEKSRLLSDRFSAERPKGSFSTLEIQRTEQGDSAMYLCASSSDRDRDGKLFFGSGTQLSVL.

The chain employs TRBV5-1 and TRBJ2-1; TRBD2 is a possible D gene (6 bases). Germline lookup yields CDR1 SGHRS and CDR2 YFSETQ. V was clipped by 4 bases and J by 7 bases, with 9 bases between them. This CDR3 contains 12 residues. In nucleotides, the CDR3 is TGCGCCAGCAGCGGGGGGTGGAATGAGCAGTTCTTC. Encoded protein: CASSGGWNEQFF.

The CDR3 nucleotides read TGTGCCTGGAACAACCTCTACAGGGGTGAGACCCAGTACTTC. It is translated as CAWNNLYRGETQYF. This rearrangement joins TRBV30 to TRBJ2-5, with 7 bases fitting TRBD1. The germline CDR1 and CDR2 sequences are GTSNPN and SVGIG (reference sequence). V lost 4 bases, J lost 5 bases, and 10 bases stayed unmatched. There are 14 residues in the CDR3.

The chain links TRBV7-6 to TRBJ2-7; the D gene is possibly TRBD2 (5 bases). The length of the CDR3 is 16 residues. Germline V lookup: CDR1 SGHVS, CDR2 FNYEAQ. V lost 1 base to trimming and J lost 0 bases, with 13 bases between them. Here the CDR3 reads CASSLGPRAGSYEQYF. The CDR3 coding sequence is TGTGCCAGCAGCTTAGGACCGCGGGCAGGCTCCTACGAGCAGTACTTC.

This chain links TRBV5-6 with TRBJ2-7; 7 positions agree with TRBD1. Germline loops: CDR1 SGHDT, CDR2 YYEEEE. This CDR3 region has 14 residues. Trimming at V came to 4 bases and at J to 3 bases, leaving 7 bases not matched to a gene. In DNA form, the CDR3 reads TGTGCCAGCAGCAGCCGGGACAGTTACTACGAGCAGTACTTC. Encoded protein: CASSSRDSYYEQYF.

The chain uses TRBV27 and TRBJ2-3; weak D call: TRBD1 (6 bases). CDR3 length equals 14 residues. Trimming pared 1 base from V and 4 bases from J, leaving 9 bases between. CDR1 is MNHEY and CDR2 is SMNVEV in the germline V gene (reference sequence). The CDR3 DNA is TGTGCCAGCAGTTTATATGCAGGGGCAGATACGCAGTATTTT. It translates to CASSLYAGADTQYF.

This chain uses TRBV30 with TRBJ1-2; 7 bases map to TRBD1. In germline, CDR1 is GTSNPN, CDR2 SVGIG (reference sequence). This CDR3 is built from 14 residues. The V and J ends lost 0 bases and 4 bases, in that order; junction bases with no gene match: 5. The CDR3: CAWSVGGGFYGYTF. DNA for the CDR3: TGTGCCTGGAGTGTAGGAGGGGGCTTCTATGGCTACACCTTC.

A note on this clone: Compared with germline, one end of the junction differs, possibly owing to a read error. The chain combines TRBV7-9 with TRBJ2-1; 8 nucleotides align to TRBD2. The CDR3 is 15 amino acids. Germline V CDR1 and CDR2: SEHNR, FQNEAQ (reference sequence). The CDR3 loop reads CASSASSGRQFWEVF. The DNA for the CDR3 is TGTGCCAGCAGCGCCTCGAGCGGGAGACAGTTTTGGGAAGTCTTC.

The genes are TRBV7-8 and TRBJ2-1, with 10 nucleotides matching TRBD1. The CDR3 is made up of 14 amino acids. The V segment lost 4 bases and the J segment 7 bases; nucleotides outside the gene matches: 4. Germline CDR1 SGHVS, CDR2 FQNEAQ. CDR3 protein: CASSYDRGRNEQFF. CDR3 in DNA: TGTGCCAGCAGCTATGACAGGGGGCGGAATGAGCAGTTCTTC. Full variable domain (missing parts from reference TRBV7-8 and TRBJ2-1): GAGVSQSPRYKVAKRGQDVALRCDPISGHVSLFWYQQALGQGPEFLTYFQNEAQLDKSGLPSDRFFAERPEGSVSTLKIQRTQQEDSAVYLCASSYDRGRNEQFFGPGTRLTVL.

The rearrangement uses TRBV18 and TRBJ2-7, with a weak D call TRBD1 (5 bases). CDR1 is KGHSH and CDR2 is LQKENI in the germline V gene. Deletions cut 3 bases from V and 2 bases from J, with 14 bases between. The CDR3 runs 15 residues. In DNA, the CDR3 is TGTGCCAGCTCACCCGCCCAGGGTTCTCCCTACGAGCAGTACTTC. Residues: CASSPAQGSPYEQYF.

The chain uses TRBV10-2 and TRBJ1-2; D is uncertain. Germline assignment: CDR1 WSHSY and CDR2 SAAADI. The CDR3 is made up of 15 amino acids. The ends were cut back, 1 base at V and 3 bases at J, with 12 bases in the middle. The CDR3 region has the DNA TGCGCCAGCAGTGAGTTGTCTACCACGGACTATGGCTACACCTTC. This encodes CASSELSTTDYGYTF.